These T cell receptor beta chains were read from a single sample in a study of T-cell reconstitution after alpha-beta-depleted transplantation in children. TCRdb re-called the PCR reads with MiXCR, one entry per CDR3 protein. This table has hundreds of thousands of distinct CDR3 sequences, around 13% appearing once. Sequencing was performed on PBMCs from the stem cell graft donor, taken from the stem cell graft. All receptors come from a human donor who donated a stem cell graft to a child with combined immunodeficiency. Each CDR3 is given with its conserved first and last residue. D genes are given only for firm matches. The size of a clone is reported for some rows only, either as once, few or many, or as a class for expanded clones.

cdr3_aa cdr3_nt j_call clone_size cdr3_length v_call d_call
CASSKQAAGTGGELAEAFF TGTGCCAGCTCCAAGCAGGCGGCCGGGACAGGGGGCGAATTGGCTGAAGCTTTCTTT TRBJ1-1 - 19 TRBV3-1 TRBD1
CASSRTGAGANVLTF TGTGCCAGCAGCCGGACAGGGGCTGGGGCCAACGTCCTGACTTTC TRBJ2-6 many 15 TRBV7-2 TRBD1
CASSYSGIGEKLFF TGTGCCAGCAGTTATTCAGGGATAGGGGAAAAACTGTTTTTT TRBJ1-4 - 14 TRBV27 -
CASMQSVNYGYTF TGTGCCAGCATGCAGAGCGTTAACTATGGCTACACCTTC TRBJ1-2 many 13 TRBV6-1 -
CAWSFGVYTEAFF TGTGCCTGGTCGTTTGGGGTTTACACTGAAGCTTTCTTT TRBJ1-1 once 13 TRBV30 -
CASSPQGRGRYNEQFF TGTGCCAGCAGCCCTCAAGGCAGGGGGAGATACAATGAGCAGTTCTTC TRBJ2-1 - 16 TRBV7-3 TRBD1
CASSLGEGSYEQYF TGCGCCAGCAGCTTGGGGGAGGGCTCCTACGAGCAGTACTTC TRBJ2-7 few 14 TRBV5-1 TRBD2
CASSLDPGKNTEAFF TGTGCCAGCAGCTTAGATCCCGGGAAGAACACTGAAGCTTTCTTT TRBJ1-1 - 15 TRBV7-8 -
CASRTGTYEQYF TGTGCCAGCAGGACCGGGACCTACGAGCAGTACTTC TRBJ2-7 many 12 TRBV12-3/TRBV12-4 -
CASSSRLTNTEAFF TGTGCCAGCAGTTCAAGACTGACGAACACTGAAGCTTTCTTT TRBJ1-1 many 14 TRBV27 -
CASSQDFPGTGTDTQYF TGCGCCAGCAGCCAAGATTTCCCCGGGACAGGCACAGATACGCAGTATTTT TRBJ2-3 few 17 TRBV4-3 TRBD1
CASSSYTSGRAYEQFF TGTGCCAGCAGCTCTTATACTAGCGGGAGGGCCTATGAGCAGTTCTTC TRBJ2-1 many 16 TRBV5-5 TRBD2
CATSRERTGGTSSYEQYF TGTGCCACCAGCAGAGAACGGACAGGGGGTACCAGCTCCTACGAGCAGTACTTC TRBJ2-7 - 18 TRBV15 TRBD1